The 2 T cell receptor beta chains below all came from one sample that was sequenced in a study of T-cell memory formation after mild COVID-19. TCRdb called the 5' RACE reads again in MiXCR, with one record for every CDR3 protein. The table lists fewer than 350,000 distinct CDR3 sequences, roughly 13% of them singletons. The sequenced sample was PBMCs or a T cell subset sorted from them (not recorded which). Receptors were obtained from a man aged 18 to 30 who had mild COVID-19 (a few samples of this study predate the infection). Cell type and time point are not known.

The chain links TRBV6-2 or TRBV6-3 to TRBJ1-2; the match to TRBD1 covers 7 bases. V shed 5 bases, J shed 8 bases, and the junction held 11 bases outside the gene matches. The CDR3 spans 14 residues. Germline lookup yields CDR1 MNHEY and CDR2 SVGEGT. In nucleotides, the CDR3 is TGTGCCAGCAGTCTATCCAGACAGGGAAGCGGCTACACCTTC. Protein product: CASSLSRQGSGYTF.

The chain combines TRBV12-3 or TRBV12-4 with TRBJ1-1; no clear D gene. The CDR3 loop spans 13 amino acids. Trimming removed 5 bases at V and 0 bases at J, with 7 bases between. This CDR3 is CASSTTMNTEAFF. CDR3 nucleotide sequence: TGTGCCAGCAGTACAACAATGAACACTGAAGCTTTCTTT.